These 26 T cell receptor beta chains were all obtained from the same sample, sequenced in a study of control samples from healthy donors and cancer patients. Produced via immunoSEQ multiplex PCR; TCRdb's table is partial and in-frame only. The sample has about 100,000 clones; around 89% are singletons. Material for sequencing was blood. These receptors originate from a young man in good health.

The V call is TRBV6-6, the J call TRBJ1-5, with a tentative D call TRBD1 (5 bases). The CDR3 runs 14 residues. V was shortened by 5 bases and J by 6 bases, with 14 bases between the two germline ends. The V gene's germline CDR1 is MNHNY and CDR2 SVGAGI (reference sequence). CDR3 nucleotides: TGTGCCAGCAGTGTCGCCAGGGAAGGTCAGCCCCAGCATTTT. Translating it yields CASSVAREGQPQHF.

V gene TRBV19 combines with J gene TRBJ2-5, with a possible D match to TRBD1 (6 bases). Trimming shortened V by 4 bases and J by 7 bases, and 16 bases separated the two germline ends. The CDR3 has 14 residues. Germline V CDR1 and CDR2: LNHDA, SQIVND (reference sequence). CDR3 loop: CASSSTWTAGTQYF. The DNA for the CDR3 is TGTGCCAGTAGTAGCACCTGGACAGCTGGGACCCAGTACTTC.

In its sample, this clone was seen once. The V gene is TRBV30, the J gene TRBJ1-2; D perhaps matches TRBD1 (5 bases). There are 12 residues in the CDR3. The V and J ends lost 2 bases and 5 bases respectively, with 9 bases between them. Per the germline V gene, CDR1 is GTSNPN and CDR2 is SVGIG (reference sequence). CDR3 coding DNA: TGTGCCTGGAGTAGGGACGGATATGGCTACACCTTC. Its protein is CAWSRDGYGYTF.

The gene calls are TRBV9 and TRBJ2-6; the D is unclear. Trimming pared 4 bases from V and 6 bases from J, leaving 17 bases between. Germline V lookup: CDR1 SGDLS, CDR2 YYNGEE. This CDR3 is 16 amino acids long. This chain's CDR3 is CASSSKTVVSANVLTF. CDR3 bases: TGTGCCAGCAGCTCCAAGACTGTCGTCTCGGCCAACGTCCTGACTTTC.

V gene TRBV11-2 combines with J gene TRBJ2-3; 9 nucleotides match TRBD2. Germline V lookup: CDR1 SGHAT, CDR2 FQNNGV. This CDR3 is built from 13 residues. J was trimmed by 3 bases and V by 6 bases; bases with no gene match: 1. CDR3 region: CASRAGGTDTQYF. In DNA, the CDR3 is TGTGCCAGCAGAGCGGGAGGTACAGATACGCAGTATTTT.

The chain carries TRBV24-1 and TRBJ2-2, with 8 bases lining up with TRBD1. Trimming removed 4 bases from V and 3 bases from J; junction bases left unmatched: 6. The CDR3 is made up of 16 amino acids. Germline loops: CDR1 KGHDR, CDR2 SFDVKD. CDR3 in amino acids: CATSDQTGAHTGELFF. The CDR3 bases are TGTGCCACCAGTGACCAGACAGGGGCGCACACCGGGGAGCTGTTTTTT.

J is TRBJ2-3 and V is TRBV7-9; D uncertain. The CDR3 is 14 residues long. Trimming stripped 5 bases from V and 0 bases from J, with 9 bases between. Germline lookup yields CDR1 SEHNR and CDR2 FQNEAQ (reference sequence). The CDR3 nucleotides read TGTGCCAGCAGCACGGCTGGGAGCACAGATACGCAGTATTTT. It yields the protein CASSTAGSTDTQYF.

The chain combines TRBV12-3 or TRBV12-4 with TRBJ2-7; D ambiguous. This CDR3 is 13 amino acids long. V lost 8 bases and J lost 0, with 11 bases in between. The CDR3 DNA reads TGTGCCAGCGGATTTTCCAACTCCTACGAGCAGTACTTC. This gives the protein CASGFSNSYEQYF.

The genes are TRBV11-3 and TRBJ2-1; 15 bases agree with TRBD2. V dropped 4 bases and J dropped 10; count of bases not matched to a gene: 2. The germline gives CDR1 SGHNT, CDR2 YENEEA. The length of the CDR3 is 14 residues. In DNA form, the CDR3 reads TGTGCCAGCAGCTCCGGGACTAGCGGGGGGGAGCAGTTCTTC. Its protein product is CASSSGTSGGEQFF.

CDR3 residues: CASSASSGWGEKLFF. CDR3 coding DNA: TGTGCCAGTAGTGCGTCTTCAGGATGGGGTGAAAAACTGTTTTTT. This chain joins TRBV19 and TRBJ1-4; no clear D. This CDR3 is built from 15 residues. Trimming removed 5 bases from V and 7 bases from J, with 17 bases in between. Germline CDR1 and CDR2: LNHDA and SQIVND (reference sequence).

The rearrangement joins TRBV2 to TRBJ2-3; tentative D call: TRBD2 (6 bases). V shed 6 bases and J shed 3 bases, with 25 bases lying between them. This CDR3 contains 18 residues. The germline CDR1 and CDR2 sequences are SNHLY and FYNNEI. The CDR3 spells CASSPEAGWGDATDTQYF. Here the CDR3 DNA reads TGTGCCAGCAGCCCAGAAGCCGGGTGGGGGGACGCGACAGATACGCAGTATTTT.

The J gene is TRBJ2-7, the V gene TRBV2; D gene ambiguous. There are 13 residues in the CDR3. Trimming cost V 6 bases and J 2 bases, with 11 bases left between them. The germline V gene encodes CDR1 SNHLY and CDR2 FYNNEI. The CDR3 protein is CASSQGRTYEQYF. CDR3 DNA: TGTGCCAGCAGCCAAGGACGGACCTACGAGCAGTACTTC.

The chain uses TRBV11-1 and TRBJ1-1; D is unresolved. Trimming pared 1 base from V and 0 bases from J, leaving 6 bases between. Germline-derived CDR1 and CDR2 are SGHAT and FQDESV (reference sequence). The length of the CDR3 is 14 residues. CDR3 in DNA: TGTGCCAGCAGCTTAGTGGCTTTGAACACTGAAGCTTTCTTT. Translation: CASSLVALNTEAFF.

The chain recombines TRBV30 with TRBJ1-1; no definite D call. Germline lookup yields CDR1 GTSNPN and CDR2 SVGIG (reference sequence). The CDR3 spans 13 residues. V was trimmed by 1 base and J by 1 base, leaving 7 bases between them. The CDR3 nucleotides are TGTGCCTGGAGTGGATTTGGGAACACTGAAGCTTTCTTT. It translates to CAWSGFGNTEAFF.

The chain is built from TRBV30 and TRBJ1-1; no reliable D call. Per the germline V gene, CDR1 is GTSNPN and CDR2 is SVGIG (reference sequence). The V end was cut by 5 bases, the J end by 3 bases, with 19 bases between. The CDR3 spans 15 residues. Here the CDR3 DNA reads TGTGCCTGGGCAGGACTTCCCAACGGTTACACTGAAGCTTTCTTT. The encoded protein is CAWAGLPNGYTEAFF.

The chain combines TRBV19 with TRBJ1-1; D unclear. CDR1 is LNHDA, CDR2 SQIVND, per germline (reference sequence). The CDR3 is 13 residues long. V lost 7 bases and J 1 base, leaving 10 bases between the germline ends. CDR3 protein: CASKGMGNTEAFF. The DNA of the CDR3 is TGTGCCAGTAAAGGAATGGGGAACACTGAAGCTTTCTTT.

The rearrangement uses TRBV18 and TRBJ2-5; 8 nucleotides align to TRBD1. This CDR3 comprises 15 residues. From germline, CDR1 is KGHSH and CDR2 LQKENI. Trimming at V came to 0 bases and at J to 5 bases, leaving 5 bases not matched to a gene. The CDR3 nucleotides are TGTGCCAGCTCACCACCTCAGGGGGCCTGGGAGACCCAGTACTTC. It specifies CASSPPQGAWETQYF.

The chain carries TRBV19 and TRBJ2-1; the D gene is possibly TRBD2 (6 bases). The CDR3 extends over 13 amino acids. CDR1 is LNHDA, CDR2 SQIVND, per germline (reference sequence). V was trimmed by 8 bases and J by 4 bases, leaving 12 bases between them. CDR3 residues: CASHRLGYNEQFF. The DNA of the CDR3 is TGTGCCAGTCACCGACTAGGATACAATGAGCAGTTCTTC. Full variable domain (rest looked up from reference TRBV19 and TRBJ2-1): DGGITQSPKYLFRKEGQNVTLSCEQNLNHDAMYWYRQDPGQGLRLIYYSQIVNDFQKGDIAEGYSVSREKKESFPLTVTSAQKNPTAFYLCASHRLGYNEQFFGPGTRLTVL.

This chain connects TRBV18 to TRBJ1-1; D may be TRBD1 (5 bases). This CDR3 spans 14 amino acids. The V end lost 0 bases, the J end lost 7 bases, and 12 bases lay between the germline ends. Per the germline V gene, CDR1 is KGHSH and CDR2 is LQKENI. The CDR3 sequence: CASSPPNGAYEAFF. The DNA of the CDR3 is TGTGCCAGCTCACCACCCAACGGGGCCTATGAAGCTTTCTTT.

This chain connects TRBV6-6 to TRBJ2-7, with 7 nucleotides matching TRBD1. The V segment lost 5 bases and the J segment 5 bases; nucleotides outside the gene matches: 6. Germline loops: CDR1 MNHNY, CDR2 SVGAGI (reference sequence). There are 13 residues in the CDR3. The CDR3 region has the DNA TGTGCCAGCAGTCCACAGGGGTTCGACGAGCAGTACGTC. As protein: CASSPQGFDEQYV.

The chain is built from TRBV19 and TRBJ1-5, with 11 nucleotides matching TRBD1. Germline assignment: CDR1 LNHDA and CDR2 SQIVND (reference sequence). The CDR3 is 15 amino acids. The trim removed 6 bases at V and 7 bases at J, leaving 8 bases unmatched. The CDR3 loop is CASRGQGDFGQPQHF. In DNA form, the CDR3 reads TGTGCCAGTAGGGGACAGGGGGATTTTGGGCAGCCCCAGCATTTT.

This sequence joins TRBV19 and TRBJ1-2; D might be TRBD1 (5 bases). In germline, CDR1 is LNHDA, CDR2 SQIVND (reference sequence). CDR3 length: 13 residues. Trimming pared 2 bases from V and 6 bases from J, leaving 10 bases between. The CDR3: CASSIPGFHGYTF. The CDR3 DNA reads TGTGCCAGTAGTATACCAGGGTTTCATGGCTACACCTTC.

This chain links TRBV4-3 with TRBJ2-1, with 14 bases identical to TRBD2. The V gene's germline CDR1 is LGHNA and CDR2 YSLEER. V shed 3 bases and J 7 bases; nucleotides not matched to a gene: 5. The CDR3 is 16 residues long. CDR3 sequence (DNA): TGCGCCAGCAGCCAGTCGACTAGCGGGAGGGCGAATGAGCAGTTCTTC. It encodes CASSQSTSGRANEQFF.

The gene calls are TRBV9 and TRBJ2-1; TRBD2 matches 13 bases. V shed 0 bases and J 4 bases; nucleotides not matched to a gene: 1. From germline, CDR1 is SGDLS and CDR2 YYNGEE. The CDR3 extends over 16 amino acids. For the CDR3, the DNA is TGTGCCAGCAGCGTAGGGGGACTAGCGGGATACAATGAGCAGTTCTTC. It yields the protein CASSVGGLAGYNEQFF.

V is TRBV18 and J is TRBJ2-1; weak D call: TRBD1 (7 bases). Trimming removed 5 bases from V and 9 bases from J, with 23 bases in between. Germline CDR1 KGHSH, CDR2 LQKENI. There are 16 residues in the CDR3. CDR3 bases: TGTGCCAGCTCATACCAGGGGGGCGTTACGTCGTCTGAGCAGTTCTTC. This translates into CASSYQGGVTSSEQFF.

The gene calls are TRBV18 and TRBJ1-2; 7 nucleotides align to TRBD1. The V segment lost 3 bases and the J segment 8 bases; nucleotides outside the gene matches: 9. The CDR3 runs to 14 residues. Germline V gene lookup returns CDR1 KGHSH and CDR2 LQKENI. Here the CDR3 reads CASSPGQEAVGYTF. CDR3 nucleotide sequence: TGTGCCAGCTCACCCGGACAGGAGGCCGTCGGCTACACCTTC.